These 19 T cell receptor beta chains originate from one sample sequenced in a study of cytomegalovirus exposure and HLA in healthy donors (dated by TCRdb to the late 2010s). Library prep was done by the immunoSEQ multiplex PCR assay. For the multiplex PCR, a mixture combining 60 forward primers for TCR Vbeta segments and 13 reverse primers for TCR Jbeta segments was used. As stored in TCRdb, this immuneACCESS dataset retains in-frame rearrangements with V and J assigned. A fraction of the clones does not appear; measured against another copy, unresolved V genes explain less than half of the discrepancy, and the remainder lacks a known reason. This sample gives 130,000 or so clones in total; about 8.5% of them show up just once. The leading ten clones occupy 5% to 6% of the sample. The source material was PBMCs. The receptors were gathered from a man between 35 and 55 years old in good health and CMV-seronegative.

The J gene is TRBJ1-4, the V gene TRBV14; 7 bases agree with TRBD1. Trimming removed 4 bases from V and 7 bases from J; junction bases left unmatched: 9. This CDR3 comprises 15 residues. Per germline, CDR1 SGHDN and CDR2 FVKESK. This chain's CDR3 is CASSPAGTAFEKLFF. Written as DNA, the CDR3 is TGTGCCAGCAGCCCAGCCGGGACAGCCTTTGAAAAACTGTTTTTT.

This chain uses TRBV9 with TRBJ2-5; the D gene is possibly TRBD2 (6 bases). CDR1 and CDR2 (germline): SGDLS, YYNGEE. With 4 bases removed from V and 1 base from J, the gap between germline ends came to 11 bases. This CDR3 spans 14 amino acids. The CDR3 protein is CASSTASAQETQYF. For the CDR3, the DNA is TGTGCCAGCAGCACCGCTAGCGCCCAAGAGACCCAGTACTTC.

This clone showed up just a few times. The chain uses TRBV2 and TRBJ2-3; 12 positions agree with TRBD2. V dropped 4 bases and J dropped 5; count of bases not matched to a gene: 4. The length of the CDR3 is 15 residues. CDR1 SNHLY and CDR2 FYNNEI come from the germline V gene. CDR3 loop: CASSASGGAEDTQYF. The CDR3 DNA reads TGTGCCAGCAGTGCTAGCGGGGGGGCCGAAGATACGCAGTATTTT.

The sample holds a few counts of this clone. V gene TRBV5-5 combines with J gene TRBJ2-7; the match to TRBD1 covers 10 bases. CDR1 SGHKS and CDR2 YYEKEE come from the germline V gene (reference sequence). CDR3 length: 14 amino acids. Trimming took 5 bases from V and 1 from J; bases not matched to a gene: 3. The CDR3 DNA follows: TGTGCCAGCAGACGGACAGGGGGTTCCTACGAGCAGTACTTC. It translates to CASRRTGGSYEQYF.

This clone has just a few counts. V gene TRBV5-1 combines with J gene TRBJ1-2; TRBD1 might be the D (5 bases). Between the trimmed V and J ends, which lost 0 bases and 8 bases, there was a span of 11 bases. In germline, CDR1 is SGHRS, CDR2 YFSETQ. This CDR3 is built from 13 residues. The CDR3 DNA is TGCGCCAGCAGCTTGGACCAGGGAGGCGGCTACACCTTC. This translates into CASSLDQGGGYTF.

CDR3 region: CASSFQGSGNTIYF. CDR3 nucleotide sequence: TGTGCCAGCAGCTTCCAGGGGTCTGGAAACACCATATATTTT. The rearrangement links TRBV11-2 to TRBJ1-3, with D maybe TRBD1 (6 bases). The CDR3 extends over 14 amino acids. The V and J ends lost 3 bases and 1 base respectively, with 7 bases between them. Germline CDR1 is SGHAT and CDR2 is FQNNGV.

The genes are TRBV30 and TRBJ1-1; 7 nucleotides agree with TRBD1. The V and J ends lost 6 bases and 5 bases, in that order; junction bases with no gene match: 12. Looked up from germline, CDR1 is GTSNPN and CDR2 is SVGIG (reference sequence). This CDR3 has 14 amino acids. CDR3 protein: CACPQGRGQTEAFF. The CDR3 coding sequence is TGTGCCTGTCCTCAGGGTAGGGGGCAGACTGAAGCTTTCTTT.

This clone has just a few counts. This rearrangement joins TRBV7-2 to TRBJ2-2, with 11 bases aligning to TRBD2. The germline V gene encodes CDR1 SGHTA and CDR2 FQGNSA. CDR3 length: 16 amino acids. The V gene end was trimmed by 5 bases and the J gene end by 0 bases; junction bases not matched to a gene: 2. The CDR3: CASSLTSGANTGELFF. CDR3 in DNA: TGTGCCAGCAGCCTGACTAGCGGGGCGAACACCGGGGAGCTGTTTTTT.

This clone was counted only a few times. V and J are TRBV10-3 and TRBJ2-7; 10 bases align to TRBD1. The CDR3 extends over 15 amino acids. The V and J ends lost 1 base and 6 bases, in that order; junction bases with no gene match: 6. In germline, CDR1 is ENHRY, CDR2 SYGVKD. The CDR3 is CAISELRQGAGEQYF. As DNA, the CDR3 is TGTGCCATCAGTGAGTTGAGACAGGGGGCCGGCGAGCAGTACTTC.

In regard to this clone: The CDR3 carries no conserved terminal phenylalanine or tryptophan, so it likely arises from a read error. The chain links TRBV5-1 to TRBJ1-1; no clear D. The V and J ends lost 0 bases and 4 bases respectively, with 10 bases between them. Germline values: CDR1 SGHRS, CDR2 YFSETQ. CDR3 length equals 14 residues. The chain's CDR3 is CASSLAGEGTEAFL. CDR3 sequence (DNA): TGCGCCAGCAGCTTGGCTGGGGAGGGCACTGAAGCTTTCCTT.

This rearrangement joins TRBV6-5 to TRBJ1-6, with D unclear. The CDR3 contains 14 residues. Germline V gives CDR1 MNHEY, CDR2 SVGAGI. The V and J ends lost 7 bases and 13 bases respectively, with 20 bases between them. The CDR3 DNA follows: TGTGCCAGCACCATGGGCCCACAAAGCCAGCCCCTCCACTTT. It codes for CASTMGPQSQPLHF.

This clone turned up a few times. This chain joins TRBV11-3 and TRBJ2-2; D remains unclear. The length of the CDR3 is 13 residues. Trimming shortened V by 1 base and J by 5 bases, and 5 bases separated the two germline ends. CDR1 and CDR2 from the germline V gene are SGHNT and YENEEA. CDR3 sequence (DNA): TGTGCCAGCAGCTTAGGTTCTACCGGGGAGCTGTTTTTT. Amino acids: CASSLGSTGELFF.

The CDR3 sequence: CASSLVGQGFATEAFF. CDR3 coding DNA: TGTGCCAGCAGTTTAGTGGGGCAGGGGTTTGCCACTGAAGCTTTCTTT. The V gene is TRBV27, the J gene TRBJ1-1; D might be TRBD1 (6 bases). CDR3 size: 16 residues. The V end lost 2 bases, the J end lost 4 bases, and 17 bases lay between the germline ends. The germline V gene encodes CDR1 MNHEY and CDR2 SMNVEV (reference sequence).

This chain links TRBV27 with TRBJ2-2; 7 positions agree with TRBD1. The CDR3 length is 16 residues. The germline V gene has CDR1 MNHEY and CDR2 SMNVEV (reference sequence). The trim removed 1 base at V and 1 base at J, leaving 3 bases unmatched. The CDR3 reads CASSLLTGWNTGELFF. The CDR3 DNA reads TGTGCCAGCAGTTTATTGACAGGGTGGAACACCGGGGAGCTGTTTTTT.

The chain carries TRBV7-9 and TRBJ2-1, with 9 nucleotides matching TRBD2. Per the germline V gene, CDR1 is SEHNR and CDR2 is FQNEAQ (reference sequence). V lost 1 base to trimming and J lost 15 bases; unmatched junction nucleotides: 7. The length of the CDR3 is 13 residues. The CDR3 nucleotides are TGTGCCAGCAGCTTAGAGGGAAGCGGGGGGATGTTCTTC. Residues: CASSLEGSGGMFF.

This clone was seen more than once but under ten times. The chain employs TRBV6-1 and TRBJ2-5; D possibly corresponds to TRBD2 (5 bases). The ends were cut back, 11 bases at V and 2 bases at J, with 9 bases in the middle. CDR1 and CDR2 (germline): MNHNS, SASEGT. This CDR3 is built from 11 residues. The DNA of the CDR3 is TGTGCCGGAGCGGAGCAAGAGACCCAGTACTTC. This sequence encodes CAGAEQETQYF.

This clone was counted only a few times. The chain employs TRBV7-2 and TRBJ2-7, with D unclear. The V end lost 5 bases, the J end lost 2 bases, and 13 bases lay between the germline ends. The CDR3 consists of 14 residues. Germline values: CDR1 SGHTA, CDR2 FQGNSA. CDR3 sequence: CASSPRVLPYEQYF. CDR3 nucleotide sequence: TGTGCCAGCAGCCCTCGGGTCTTACCCTACGAGCAGTACTTC.

The chain employs TRBV13 and TRBJ2-5; TRBD2 agrees at 8 bases. CDR1 and CDR2 (germline): PRHDT, FYEKMQ (reference sequence). The CDR3 extends over 16 amino acids. V lost 1 base to trimming and J lost 0 bases; unmatched junction nucleotides: 4. CDR3 nucleotide sequence: TGTGCCAGCAGCTTAGCGGGGGGGCTCTACCAAGAGACCCAGTACTTC. Its protein product is CASSLAGGLYQETQYF.

This clone appeared a few times. The chain carries TRBV6-5 and TRBJ2-5; possible D gene TRBD2, 5 bases. The CDR3 sequence is 13 residues long. V was shortened by 6 bases and J by 3 bases, with 11 bases between the two germline ends. CDR1 is MNHEY and CDR2 is SVGAGI in the germline V gene. The CDR3 coding sequence is TGTGCCAGCAGCCGAAGAGGGAAAGAGACCCAGTACTTC. It encodes CASSRRGKETQYF.